The 29 T cell receptor beta chains below come from one sample, sequenced in a study of control samples from healthy donors and cancer patients. Clones were read by immunoSEQ multiplex PCR, and TCRdb kept only the in-frame ones, dropping some. Among some 77,000 clones listed, less than 90% were seen once. The sample taken for sequencing was blood. The receptor source for this set is a woman aged 55-69 years in good health.

The genes are TRBV28 and TRBJ2-7; tentative D call: TRBD1 (6 bases). Trimming cost V 6 bases and J 7 bases, with 16 bases left between them. The germline gives CDR1 MDHEN, CDR2 SYDVKM. There are 13 residues in the CDR3. The CDR3 loop is CASSTPRGGEQYF. The CDR3 DNA sequence: TGTGCCAGCAGCACCCCTCGAGGGGGAGAGCAGTACTTC.

This sequence joins TRBV5-1 and TRBJ1-3; 7 nucleotides align to TRBD1. With V trimmed by 4 bases and J by 7 bases, 8 bases remained unmatched. The CDR3 totals 14 residues. In germline, CDR1 is SGHRS, CDR2 YFSETQ. CDR3 nucleotides: TGCGCCAGCAGCCCTGGACAGGTTTCGAACACCATATATTTT. Protein product: CASSPGQVSNTIYF.

CDR3: CASSSPGEGRNGYTF. The CDR3 nucleotides are TGTGCCAGCAGTTCCCCGGGGGAGGGGCGGAATGGCTACACCTTC. The chain has TRBV28 and TRBJ1-2; weak D call: TRBD1 (5 bases). The CDR3 length is 15 residues. The V and J ends lost 4 bases and 6 bases respectively, with 18 bases between them. The V gene's germline CDR1 is MDHEN and CDR2 SYDVKM.

The CDR3 sequence: CASSSWWGTQETQYF. The CDR3 bases are TGCGCCAGCAGCTCCTGGTGGGGGACCCAGGAGACCCAGTACTTC. The chain uses TRBV5-1 and TRBJ2-5, with D possibly being TRBD1 or TRBD2 (5 bases each). CDR1 is SGHRS, CDR2 YFSETQ, per germline. The CDR3 has 15 amino acids. Deletions cut 3 bases from V and 5 bases from J, with 17 bases between.

The rearrangement links TRBV7-5 to TRBJ2-3; TRBD2, the table's D call, lacks a check against the DNA. TRBV7-5 is designated a pseudogene. The CDR3 has 19 amino acids. This chain's CDR3 is CARSLCPLAGGLGRNTQYF. CDR3 DNA sequence: TGTGCCAGAAGCTTATGTCCCCTCGCGGGAGGGCTGGGGCGGAATACGCAGTATTTT.

The chain couples TRBV5-6 to TRBJ2-7; D remains ambiguous. Germline V gene data show CDR1 as SGHDT and CDR2 as YYEEEE. The V and J ends lost 4 bases and 1 base respectively, with 15 bases between them. This CDR3 has 15 amino acids. The CDR3 coding sequence is TGTGCCAGCAGCCCGTTACCCGTCCCATCCTACGAGCAGTACTTC. Translated, it gives CASSPLPVPSYEQYF.

As DNA, the CDR3 is TGTGCCAGCAGAGGGGGTGTATCTGGAAACACCATATATTTT. This codes for CASRGGVSGNTIYF. The chain links TRBV2 to TRBJ1-3, with a weak D call TRBD1 (6 bases). The CDR3 is made up of 14 amino acids. V dropped 6 bases and J dropped 1 base, with 10 bases sitting between them. CDR1 SNHLY and CDR2 FYNNEI come from the germline V gene.

The chain joins TRBV28 to TRBJ2-3; perhaps TRBD2 as D (7 bases). The CDR3 is made up of 15 amino acids. Germline CDR1 and CDR2: MDHEN and SYDVKM. The V gene lost 5 bases and the J gene lost 0 bases, with 12 bases spanning the gap. DNA of the CDR3: TGTGCCAGCAGTCGAGGGGGGGCTAGCACAGATACGCAGTATTTT. This codes for CASSRGGASTDTQYF.

The chain links TRBV30 to TRBJ1-1; TRBD1 matches at 7 bases. V lost 2 bases and J lost 3; bases outside the gene matches: 6. Germline lookup yields CDR1 GTSNPN and CDR2 SVGIG (reference sequence). The CDR3 is 14 amino acids. CDR3 bases: TGTGCCTGGAGTCCCAAGGGGGCTTACACTGAAGCTTTCTTT. Translation gives CAWSPKGAYTEAFF.

The chain is built from TRBV6-5 and TRBJ1-3; a possible D gene is TRBD1 (5 bases). The CDR3 runs 13 residues. V lost 6 bases to trimming and J lost 7 bases, with 13 bases between them. Germline CDR1 MNHEY, CDR2 SVGAGI. CDR3 in DNA: TGTGCCAGCAGGAAGGAGCGGGGCAACACCATATATTTT. This encodes CASRKERGNTIYF.

This clone is termed medium-sized. The V call is TRBV28, the J call TRBJ2-7, with a weak D call TRBD2 (7 bases). V lost 2 bases and J lost 3, with 17 bases in between. Looked up from germline, CDR1 is MDHEN and CDR2 is SYDVKM. The CDR3 consists of 16 residues. CDR3 residues: CASSLPPNGGLYEQYF. In DNA, the CDR3 is TGTGCCAGCAGTTTACCGCCAAACGGGGGGCTCTACGAGCAGTACTTC.

The rearrangement joins TRBV9 to TRBJ1-3, with 8 positions matching TRBD1. J was trimmed by 4 bases and V by 4 bases; bases with no gene match: 7. Germline CDR1 SGDLS, CDR2 YYNGEE. The CDR3 is 15 amino acids. In DNA, the CDR3 is TGTGCCAGCAGCCCACGGACAGGGTCAGGAAACACCATATATTTT. Amino acid sequence: CASSPRTGSGNTIYF.

V is TRBV28 and J is TRBJ2-1, with 11 bases aligning to TRBD2. This CDR3 is built from 18 residues. Trimming cost V 5 bases and J 5 bases; bases outside gene matches: 14. The germline CDR1 and CDR2 sequences are MDHEN and SYDVKM. CDR3 DNA sequence: TGTGCCAGCAGTCAACCGGCCGGTCTAGCGGGAGGCCACAATGAGCAGTTCTTC. It yields the protein CASSQPAGLAGGHNEQFF.

V gene TRBV5-1 combines with J gene TRBJ1-5; D is undetermined. The germline CDR1 and CDR2 sequences are SGHRS and YFSETQ. There are 15 residues in the CDR3. V dropped 4 bases and J dropped 3 bases, with 14 bases sitting between them. DNA of the CDR3: TGCGCCAGCAGCATGACTGGGAATGCCAATCAGCCCCAGCATTTT. Protein: CASSMTGNANQPQHF.

The chain has TRBV15 and TRBJ2-5, with D uncertain. Trimming cost V 0 bases and J 2 bases, with 19 bases left between them. The CDR3 has 18 residues. The germline V gene has CDR1 LNHNV and CDR2 YYDKDF (reference sequence). CDR3 in amino acids: CATSRDLSVQDLQETQYF. CDR3 DNA sequence: TGTGCCACCAGCAGAGATCTCTCCGTCCAGGATCTACAAGAGACCCAGTACTTC.

V gene TRBV7-2 combines with J gene TRBJ2-7; 9 bases match TRBD2. The trim removed 3 bases at V and 7 bases at J, leaving 10 bases unmatched. Germline V gives CDR1 SGHTA, CDR2 FQGNSA. The CDR3 runs to 15 residues. In DNA, the CDR3 is TGTGCCAGCAGCTTGCTGGGCGGGGGGGCGGGAGAGCAGTACTTC. This sequence encodes CASSLLGGGAGEQYF.

Here the CDR3 reads CASSLFADTGLIGTEAFF. The CDR3 DNA sequence: TGCGCCAGCAGCTTGTTTGCCGACACAGGTCTTATAGGCACTGAAGCTTTCTTT. The chain recombines TRBV5-1 with TRBJ1-1; D is possibly TRBD1 (5 bases). V was trimmed by 1 base and J by 4 bases, leaving 23 bases between them. This CDR3 region has 18 residues. Germline assignment: CDR1 SGHRS and CDR2 YFSETQ.

The J gene is TRBJ2-1, the V gene TRBV11-2; TRBD2 agrees at 10 bases. Per germline, CDR1 SGHAT and CDR2 FQNNGV. With 5 bases clipped from V and 7 bases from J, the junction kept 8 bases outside the gene matches. This CDR3 has 15 residues. DNA of the CDR3: TGTGCCAGCAGCCTCCTAGCGGGAGTTGCGAATGAGCAGTTCTTC. Protein: CASSLLAGVANEQFF.

This clone was recorded once. This chain uses TRBV4-1 with TRBJ1-4; D remains ambiguous. The V gene lost 4 bases and the J gene lost 5 bases, with 5 bases spanning the gap. Germline CDR1 and CDR2: MGHRA and YSYEKL. The CDR3 loop spans 12 amino acids. The CDR3 nucleotides read TGCGCCAGCAGCCTTACGAATGAAAAACTGTTTTTT. Its translation is CASSLTNEKLFF.

The chain uses TRBV27 and TRBJ1-5; D perhaps matches TRBD1 (5 bases). CDR1 and CDR2 (germline): MNHEY, SMNVEV (reference sequence). This CDR3 comprises 13 residues. V was pared by 5 bases and J by 4 bases, with 9 bases between. The CDR3 is CASSLGENQPQHF. The CDR3 coding sequence is TGTGCCAGCAGTCTGGGGGAAAATCAGCCCCAGCATTTT.

The chain recombines TRBV27 with TRBJ2-1; TRBD1 matches at 7 bases. The CDR3 consists of 13 residues. V shed 8 bases, J shed 3 bases, and the junction held 4 bases outside the gene matches. Per the germline V gene, CDR1 is MNHEY and CDR2 is SMNVEV (reference sequence). In nucleotides, the CDR3 is TGTGCCAGCGGAAACAGGGGCTACAATGAGCAGTTCTTC. This encodes CASGNRGYNEQFF.

The chain uses TRBV4-2 and TRBJ1-1; TRBD1 agrees at 10 bases. Germline V gene data show CDR1 as LGHNA and CDR2 as YNFKEQ. The trim removed 2 bases at V and 7 bases at J, leaving 7 bases unmatched. This CDR3 region has 15 residues. This chain's CDR3 is CASSQSTGGANEAFF. The CDR3 coding sequence is TGTGCCAGCAGCCAATCGACAGGGGGCGCGAATGAAGCTTTCTTT.

This clone appeared once. The CDR3 DNA is TGTGCCAGCAGCAATTCCGTAGCGGGAGAATTGTTGTACGAGCAGTACTTC. It encodes CASSNSVAGELLYEQYF. This chain joins TRBV5-5 and TRBJ2-7; TRBD2 matches 9 bases. CDR1 SGHKS and CDR2 YYEKEE come from the germline V gene (reference sequence). This CDR3 region has 17 residues. V gave up 4 bases and J gave up 4 bases; unmatched junction bases: 15.

This chain joins TRBV20-1 and TRBJ2-1; 7 nucleotides align to TRBD1. Germline CDR1 reads DFQATT; CDR2 reads SNEGSKA (reference sequence). After removal of 5 bases from V and 7 bases from J, the junction contained 2 bases not matched to a gene. The CDR3 totals 11 residues. The CDR3 DNA reads as TGCAGTGCTCTACAGGGGAATGAGCAGTTCTTC. Encoded protein: CSALQGNEQFF.

The chain combines TRBV18 with TRBJ2-2; 7 nucleotides match TRBD1. Germline CDR1 KGHSH, CDR2 LQKENI. The J segment lost 3 bases and the V segment lost 1 base, leaving 5 bases of the junction unmatched. The CDR3 sequence is 16 residues long. The CDR3: CASSPRTGVDTGELFF. CDR3 DNA sequence: TGTGCCAGCTCACCACGGACAGGTGTGGACACCGGGGAGCTGTTTTTT. Variable domain in full (rest from reference TRBV18 and TRBJ2-2): NAGVMQNPRHLVRRRGQEARLRCSPMKGHSHVYWYRQLPEEGLKFMVYLQKENIIDESGMPKERFSAEFPKEGPSILRIQQVVRGDSAAYFCASSPRTGVDTGELFFGEGSRLTVL.

The gene calls are TRBV11-2 and TRBJ2-7; D remains ambiguous. CDR1 and CDR2 (germline): SGHAT, FQNNGV. Trimming took 5 bases from V and 6 from J, leaving 8 bases between them. This CDR3 spans 11 amino acids. In DNA, the CDR3 is TGTGCCAGCAGCCGGACGTCCGAGCAGTACTTC. Translating gives CASSRTSEQYF.

This chain links TRBV13 with TRBJ2-6; D remains unclear. This CDR3 contains 15 residues. Trimming cost V 1 base and J 1 base, with 5 bases left between them. CDR1 and CDR2 from the germline V gene are PRHDT and FYEKMQ (reference sequence). The CDR3, as DNA: TGTGCCAGCAGCTTAGTCGGATCTGGGGCCAACGTCCTGACTTTC. This translates into CASSLVGSGANVLTF.

The V gene is TRBV6-5, the J gene TRBJ2-5; TRBD1 is a possible D gene (5 bases). CDR1 and CDR2 (germline): MNHEY, SVGAGI. With 5 bases removed from V and 2 bases from J, the gap between germline ends came to 9 bases. CDR3 size: 13 residues. CDR3 amino acids: CASSKTVQETQYF. The CDR3 DNA is TGTGCCAGCAGTAAGACAGTTCAAGAGACCCAGTACTTC.

The gene calls are TRBV7-9 and TRBJ1-1; weak D call: TRBD1 (5 bases). Germline lookup yields CDR1 SEHNR and CDR2 FQNEAQ (reference sequence). There are 15 residues in the CDR3. Trimming removed 7 bases from V and 3 bases from J, with 18 bases in between. The CDR3 sequence is CASNSSRAGDTEAFF. CDR3 in DNA: TGTGCCAGCAACTCCTCCCGGGCGGGGGACACTGAAGCTTTCTTT.